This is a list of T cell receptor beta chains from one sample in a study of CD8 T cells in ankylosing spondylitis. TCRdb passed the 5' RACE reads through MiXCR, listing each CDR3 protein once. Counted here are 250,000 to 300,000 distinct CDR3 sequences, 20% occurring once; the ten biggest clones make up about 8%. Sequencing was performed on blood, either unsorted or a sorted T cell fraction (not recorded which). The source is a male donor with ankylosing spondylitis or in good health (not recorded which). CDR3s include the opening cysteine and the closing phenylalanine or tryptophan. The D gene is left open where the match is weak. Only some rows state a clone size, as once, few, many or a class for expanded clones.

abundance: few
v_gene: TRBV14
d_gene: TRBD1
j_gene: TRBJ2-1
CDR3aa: CASSDIDRAQFF
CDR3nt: TGTGCCAGCAGCGACATCGACAGGGCGCAGTTCTTC

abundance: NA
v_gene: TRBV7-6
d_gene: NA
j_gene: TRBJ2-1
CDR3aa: CASSLGAGAIYNEQFF
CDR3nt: TGTGCCAGCAGCTTAGGGGCGGGGGCCATCTACAATGAGCAGTTCTTC

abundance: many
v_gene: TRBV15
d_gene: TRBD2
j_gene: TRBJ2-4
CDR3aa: CATSRDREGSGYIQYF
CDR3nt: TGTGCCACCAGCAGAGATCGGGAGGGATCGGGATACATTCAGTACTTC

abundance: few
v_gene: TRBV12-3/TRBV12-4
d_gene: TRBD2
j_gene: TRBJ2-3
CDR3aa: CASSLEVTSGSTDTQYF
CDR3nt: TGTGCCAGCAGTTTAGAGGTTACTAGCGGTAGCACAGATACGCAGTATTTT

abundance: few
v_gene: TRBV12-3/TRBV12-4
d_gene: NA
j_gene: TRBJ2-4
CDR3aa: CASSLGIAKNIQYF
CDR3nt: TGTGCCAGCAGTTTAGGGATAGCCAAAAACATTCAGTACTTC

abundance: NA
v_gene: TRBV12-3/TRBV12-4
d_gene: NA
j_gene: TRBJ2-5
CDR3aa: CASSRAEQETQYF
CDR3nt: TGTGCCAGCAGTCGAGCGGAGCAAGAGACCCAGTACTTC

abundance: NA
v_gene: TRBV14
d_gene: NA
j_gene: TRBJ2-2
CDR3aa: CASSQVFGELFF
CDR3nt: TGTGCCAGCAGCCAAGTTTTCGGGGAGCTGTTTTTT

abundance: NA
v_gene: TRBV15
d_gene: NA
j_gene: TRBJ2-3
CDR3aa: CATSTGLSTDTQYF
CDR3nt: TGTGCCACCAGCACTGGACTTAGCACAGATACGCAGTATTTT

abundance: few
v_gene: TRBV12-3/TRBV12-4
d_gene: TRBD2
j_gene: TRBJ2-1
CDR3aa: CASRPSGVYNEQFF
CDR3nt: TGTGCCAGCAGGCCTAGCGGGGTCTACAATGAGCAGTTCTTC

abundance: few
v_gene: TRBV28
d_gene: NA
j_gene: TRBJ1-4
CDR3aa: CASSLVGLNEKLFF
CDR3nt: TGTGCCAGCAGTTTAGTCGGGTTAAATGAAAAACTGTTTTTT

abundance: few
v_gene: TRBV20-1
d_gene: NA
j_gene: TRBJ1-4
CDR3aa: CSARVRGWYEKLFF
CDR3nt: TGCAGTGCTAGAGTGCGGGGGTGGTATGAAAAACTGTTTTTT

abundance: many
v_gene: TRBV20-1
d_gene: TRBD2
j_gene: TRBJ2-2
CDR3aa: CSARWPAGAGELFF
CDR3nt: TGCAGTGCTAGATGGCCAGCGGGAGCTGGGGAGCTGTTTTTT

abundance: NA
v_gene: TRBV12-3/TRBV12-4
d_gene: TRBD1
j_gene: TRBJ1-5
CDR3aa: CASSLVTGGGQPQHF
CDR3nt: TGTGCCAGCAGTCTCGTGACAGGGGGCGGGCAGCCCCAGCATTTT

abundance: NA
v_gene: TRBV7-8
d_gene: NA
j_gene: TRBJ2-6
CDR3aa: CASSLARRPLQASGANVLTF
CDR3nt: TGTGCCAGCAGCTTAGCGCGCCGACCCCTTCAGGCCTCTGGGGCCAACGTCCTGACTTTC

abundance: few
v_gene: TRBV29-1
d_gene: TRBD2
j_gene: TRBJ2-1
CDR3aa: CSVDRMGEGSYNEQFF
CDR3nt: TGCAGCGTTGACCGTATGGGGGAGGGCTCCTACAATGAGCAGTTCTTC

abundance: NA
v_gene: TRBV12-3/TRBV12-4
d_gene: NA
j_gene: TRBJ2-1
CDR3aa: CASSLPQTEQFF
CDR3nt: TGTGCCAGCAGTTTACCCCAGACTGAGCAGTTCTTC

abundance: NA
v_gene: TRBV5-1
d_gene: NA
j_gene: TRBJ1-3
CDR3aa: CASSFQSPPSGNTIYF
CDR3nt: TGCGCCAGCAGCTTCCAATCGCCCCCCTCTGGAAACACCATATATTTT

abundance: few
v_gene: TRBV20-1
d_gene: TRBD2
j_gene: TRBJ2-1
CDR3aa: CSARDLSGRPTYNEQFF
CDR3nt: TGCAGTGCTAGAGATTTAAGCGGGAGGCCCACCTACAATGAGCAGTTCTTC

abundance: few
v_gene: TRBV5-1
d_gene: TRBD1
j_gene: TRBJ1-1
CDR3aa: CASSPGTGGETEAFF
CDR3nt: TGCGCCAGCAGCCCAGGGACAGGGGGCGAGACTGAAGCTTTCTTT

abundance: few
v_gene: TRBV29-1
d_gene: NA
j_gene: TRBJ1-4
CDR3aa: CSVDGGATNEKLFF
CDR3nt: TGCAGCGTTGATGGAGGTGCAACTAATGAAAAACTGTTTTTT

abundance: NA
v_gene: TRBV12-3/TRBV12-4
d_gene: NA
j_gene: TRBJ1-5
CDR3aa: CASSPGVPPSPQHF
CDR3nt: TGTGCCAGCAGCCCCGGTGTGCCCCCATCGCCCCAGCATTTT

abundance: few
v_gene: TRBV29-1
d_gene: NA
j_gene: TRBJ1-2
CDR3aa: CSVLMASDRANYGYTF
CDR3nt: TGCAGCGTCCTAATGGCCTCCGACAGAGCTAACTATGGCTACACCTTC

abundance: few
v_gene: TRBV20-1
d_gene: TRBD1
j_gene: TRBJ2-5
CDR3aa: CSARGQKETQYF
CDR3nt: TGCAGTGCTAGGGGACAGAAAGAGACCCAGTACTTC

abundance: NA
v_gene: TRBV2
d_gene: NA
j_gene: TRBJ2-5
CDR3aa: CASSAGSETQYF
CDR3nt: TGTGCCAGCAGCGCAGGGAGCGAGACCCAGTACTTC

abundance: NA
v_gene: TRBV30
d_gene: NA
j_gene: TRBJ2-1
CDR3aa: CAWTQGRNEQFF
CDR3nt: TGTGCCTGGACCCAAGGAAGGAATGAGCAGTTCTTC

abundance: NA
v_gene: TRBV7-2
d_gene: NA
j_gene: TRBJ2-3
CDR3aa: CASSKLRINTQYF
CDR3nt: TGTGCCAGCAGCAAACTGCGGATTAATACGCAGTATTTT

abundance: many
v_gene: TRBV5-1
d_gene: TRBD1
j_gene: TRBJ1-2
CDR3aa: CASSLGQGGYGYTF
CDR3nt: TGCGCCAGCAGCTTGGGACAGGGAGGATATGGCTACACCTTC

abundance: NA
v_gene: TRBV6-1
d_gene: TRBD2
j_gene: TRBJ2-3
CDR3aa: CASTPLAGSDTQYF
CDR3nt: TGTGCCAGCACACCCCTAGCGGGGTCAGATACGCAGTATTTT

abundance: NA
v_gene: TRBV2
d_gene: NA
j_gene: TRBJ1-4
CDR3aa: CASSARPGHNEKLFF
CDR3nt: TGTGCCAGCAGCGCGAGACCTGGCCACAATGAAAAACTGTTTTTT

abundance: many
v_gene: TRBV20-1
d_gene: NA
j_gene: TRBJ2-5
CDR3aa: CSARPRVRETQYF
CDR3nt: TGCAGTGCTAGACCCAGGGTTCGAGAGACCCAGTACTTC

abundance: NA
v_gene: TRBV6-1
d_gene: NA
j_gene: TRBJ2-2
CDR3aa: CGCFGDPTGELFF
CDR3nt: TGTGGGTGTTTTGGGGACCCGACCGGGGAGCTGTTTTTT

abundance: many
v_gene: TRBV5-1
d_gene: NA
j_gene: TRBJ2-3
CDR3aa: CASSLAAQTTDTQYF
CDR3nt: TGCGCCAGCAGCTTGGCTGCCCAAACCACAGATACGCAGTATTTT

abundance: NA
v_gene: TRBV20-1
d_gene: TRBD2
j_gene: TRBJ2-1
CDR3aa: CSANSGASYNEQFF
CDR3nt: TGCAGTGCTAATAGCGGGGCATCCTACAATGAGCAGTTCTTC

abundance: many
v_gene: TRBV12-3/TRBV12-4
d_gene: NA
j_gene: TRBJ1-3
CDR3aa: CASSQNPGISGNTIYF
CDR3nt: TGTGCCAGCAGTCAAAATCCAGGGATCTCTGGAAACACCATATATTTT

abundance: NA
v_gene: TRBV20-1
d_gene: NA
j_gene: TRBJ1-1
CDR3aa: CSARGPRNTEAFF
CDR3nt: TGCAGTGCTAGAGGGCCAAGGAACACTGAAGCTTTCTTT

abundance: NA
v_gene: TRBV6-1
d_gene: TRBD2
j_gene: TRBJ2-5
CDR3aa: CASRRGTSLETQYF
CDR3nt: TGTGCCAGCAGGCGCGGGACTAGCCTAGAGACCCAGTACTTC

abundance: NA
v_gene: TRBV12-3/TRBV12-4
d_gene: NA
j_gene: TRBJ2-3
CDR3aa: CASSLARRAGLDTQYF
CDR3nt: TGTGCCAGCAGTTTAGCGCGGAGGGCAGGATTAGATACGCAGTATTTT

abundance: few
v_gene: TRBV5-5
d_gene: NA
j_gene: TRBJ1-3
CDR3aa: CASSLIGDSGNTIYF
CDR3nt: TGTGCCAGCAGCTTGATTGGGGACTCTGGAAACACCATATATTTT

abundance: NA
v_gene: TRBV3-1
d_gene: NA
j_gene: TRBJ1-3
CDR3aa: CASRREANTIYF
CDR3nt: TGTGCCAGCCGACGCGAGGCAAACACCATATATTTT

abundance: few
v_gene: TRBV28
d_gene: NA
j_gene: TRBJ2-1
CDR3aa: CASSSSLAWQFF
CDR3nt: TGTGCCAGCAGTTCCAGCCTAGCGTGGCAGTTCTTC

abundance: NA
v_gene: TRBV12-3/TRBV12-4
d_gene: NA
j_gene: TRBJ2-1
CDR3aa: CASCPWGPRDEQFF
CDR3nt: TGTGCCAGTTGCCCTTGGGGGCCTCGGGATGAGCAGTTCTTC

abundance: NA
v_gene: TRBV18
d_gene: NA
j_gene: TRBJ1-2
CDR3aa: CASSPLRGDLNYGYTF
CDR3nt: TGTGCCAGCTCACCACTGAGAGGGGATCTTAACTATGGCTACACCTTC